This T cell receptor beta chain was profiled in a study of cytomegalovirus exposure and HLA in healthy donors. V shed 2 bases, J shed 3 bases, and the junction held 1 base outside the gene matches. The CDR3 is made up of 14 amino acids. Germline CDR1 KGHSH, CDR2 LQKENI. Note on this clone: Antigen specificity is unknown.

Primers: 60 Vbeta forward and 13 Jbeta reverse. Original methodology: In a later analysis, the count reached 75 million to 90 million unique TCR beta chains, with around 11 million shared. TCRdb keeps only in-frame clones here, not all; method: immunoSEQ multiplex PCR. V, J and clone size reflect that table, while D and trimming were determined from the DNA. The top ten hold 7.8% of the sample, which has 100,000 to 130,000 clones, roughly 73% seen once. Overall study findings and caveats: Analysis was performed later, and it showed HLA-associated TCR beta chains to be more clonally expanded than equally common others. Among TCR sequences, most were rare, though some public TCRs appeared in many donors.

The chain employs TRBV18 and TRBJ2-7; 10 bases are a match to TRBD1. Sequencing used PBMCs. This sequence originates from a man younger than 45 in good health and CMV-seronegative. CDR3: CASSPGDRGYEQYF. CDR3 sequence (DNA): TGTGCCAGCTCACCAGGGGACAGGGGCTACGAGCAGTACTTC.